Below, 13 T cell receptor beta chains from the same sample are listed, as sequenced in a study of blood T cell repertoires in COVID-19 (dated by TCRdb to 2018 to 2021). To prepare the library, the immunoSEQ multiplex PCR assay was applied. TCRdb mirrors the immuneACCESS table, restricted to in-frame sequences. Some clones are absent from its copies; in checked studies, under half trace to an unresolved V gene, and the reason for the others is unknown. The sample profile shows approximately 61,000 clones; approximately 86% of them were found once. The top ten clonotypes cover around 15% of the sample. The sequencing sample was made of peripheral blood. Receptor source: a human donor in a cohort sampled during active COVID-19.

This chain connects TRBV5-1 to TRBJ2-1; TRBD2 matches 9 bases. V shed 7 bases and J 0 bases; nucleotides not matched to a gene: 2. The CDR3 length is 14 residues. Per the germline V gene, CDR1 is SGHRS and CDR2 is YFSETQ. CDR3 coding DNA: TGCGCCAGCGTTAGCGGGAGCTCCTACAATGAGCAGTTCTTC. It specifies CASVSGSSYNEQFF.

This chain uses TRBV5-5 with TRBJ2-7, with a possible D match to TRBD2 (5 bases). Germline CDR1 SGHKS, CDR2 YYEKEE (reference sequence). This CDR3 is built from 14 residues. The V gene lost 0 bases and the J gene lost 3 bases, with 10 bases spanning the gap. The CDR3 is CASSLGTGNYEQYF. The CDR3, as DNA: TGTGCCAGCAGCTTGGGTACCGGGAACTACGAGCAGTACTTC.

This sequence joins TRBV4-3 and TRBJ1-4; D is ambiguous. V was cut by 3 bases and J by 0 bases, with 8 bases left in between. This CDR3 comprises 15 residues. CDR1 LGHNA and CDR2 YSLEER come from the germline V gene. The DNA for the CDR3 is TGCGCCAGCAGCCAGAGCTTAACAACTAATGAAAAACTGTTTTTT. Amino acids: CASSQSLTTNEKLFF.

This chain connects TRBV27 to TRBJ2-2; TRBD1 might be the D (6 bases). The germline CDR1 and CDR2 sequences are MNHEY and SMNVEV (reference sequence). The V end lost 8 bases, the J end lost 1 base, and 23 bases lay between the germline ends. This CDR3 region has 18 residues. The CDR3 loop reads CASHFGERTALNTGELFF. As DNA, the CDR3 is TGTGCCAGCCATTTTGGGGAACGGACAGCCCTGAACACCGGGGAGCTGTTTTTT.

V is TRBV5-4 and J is TRBJ2-1; 9 nucleotides line up with TRBD2. The CDR3 runs to 13 residues. V lost 9 bases, J lost 4 bases, and 5 bases stayed unmatched. Germline V CDR1 and CDR2: SGHNT, YYREEE (reference sequence). CDR3 protein: CATSGLAYNEQFF. DNA for the CDR3: TGTGCCACCTCTGGACTAGCGTACAATGAGCAGTTCTTC.

The chain employs TRBV6-5 and TRBJ2-7; the match to TRBD1 covers 7 bases. Germline values: CDR1 MNHEY, CDR2 SVGAGI. CDR3 length equals 16 residues. The junction had 14 bases not matched to a gene; V was cut back by 4 bases and J by 5 bases. The CDR3 DNA follows: TGTGCCAGCAGTTCCGTGACAGGGAAGGATAGAAACGAGCAGTACTTC. It specifies CASSSVTGKDRNEQYF.

The chain links TRBV25-1 to TRBJ2-3, with 8 bases matching TRBD2. The V gene end was trimmed by 6 bases and the J gene end by 4 bases; junction bases not matched to a gene: 12. Per germline, CDR1 MGHDK and CDR2 SYGVNS. CDR3 size: 16 residues. CDR3 sequence (DNA): TGTGCCAGCAGGGGGCCAGCGGGAGATCGCCCAGATACGCAGTATTTT. Translating gives CASRGPAGDRPDTQYF.

The genes are TRBV18 and TRBJ2-7, with 9 positions matching TRBD1. The CDR3 is 16 amino acids. V trimming: 0 bases; J trimming: 0 bases; junction bases outside the gene matches: 3. Germline V CDR1 and CDR2: KGHSH, LQKENI. The CDR3 here is CASSPPGTGSSYEQYF. For the CDR3, the DNA is TGTGCCAGCTCACCACCGGGGACAGGGAGCTCCTACGAGCAGTACTTC.

The chain recombines TRBV12-5 with TRBJ2-1; no clear D. The CDR3 contains 14 residues. The germline gives CDR1 LGHNT, CDR2 FRNRAP. With 5 bases removed from V and 0 bases from J, the gap between germline ends came to 8 bases. Here the CDR3 DNA reads TGTGCTAGTGGTCAGGTGAGCTCCTACAATGAGCAGTTCTTC. Its translation: CASGQVSSYNEQFF.

For this clone: Other nucleotide sequences from this sample produce the same CDR3. The gene calls are TRBV5-1 and TRBJ2-3, with 8 bases that match TRBD2. CDR3 length equals 15 residues. Germline assignment: CDR1 SGHRS and CDR2 YFSETQ. After removal of 1 base from V and 1 base from J, the junction contained 2 bases not matched to a gene. The CDR3 is CASSLQAGGTDTQYF. In nucleotides, the CDR3 is TGCGCCAGCAGCTTGCAAGCGGGAGGCACAGATACGCAGTATTTT.

J is TRBJ1-1 and V is TRBV7-8, with 8 bases matching TRBD1. This CDR3 is 12 amino acids long. Trimming cost V 5 bases and J 9 bases; bases outside gene matches: 5. CDR1 SGHVS and CDR2 FQNEAQ come from the germline V gene. The DNA of the CDR3 is TGTGCCAGCAGCCTGAGGGACAGGAAAGCTTTCTTT. Translation: CASSLRDRKAFF.

This clone appeared a few times. The rearrangement links TRBV7-3 to TRBJ1-6; TRBD1 might be the D (6 bases). V shed 0 bases and J shed 7 bases, with 10 bases lying between them. The CDR3 is 15 amino acids. The V gene's germline CDR1 is SGHTA and CDR2 FQGTGA. The CDR3 protein is CASSLTSGDNSPLHF. The CDR3 DNA sequence: TGTGCCAGCAGCTTAACCTCAGGGGACAATTCACCCCTCCACTTT.

The J gene is TRBJ1-2, the V gene TRBV21-1; whether TRBD1, the table's D call, matches the DNA was not checked. TRBV21-1 is a known pseudogene. CDR3 length: 12 residues. This chain's CDR3 is CAKYKGQGGNTF. For the CDR3, the DNA is TGTGCCAAATACAAAGGACAGGGAGGAAACACCTTC.